This TCR beta chain was retrieved from a study of monozygotic twins with inflammatory bowel disease. TCRdb re-called the 5' RACE reads; every CDR3 protein appears as one record, without DNA. The clone table shows roughly 120,000 distinct CDR3 sequences, with the ten largest holding around 11%. CDR1 and CDR2 from the germline V gene are DFQATT and SNEGSKA (reference sequence). The CDR3 is made up of 15 amino acids. The specimen sequenced was blood. This TCR was recovered from a human donor with ulcerative colitis or Crohn's disease, or a healthy co-twin of an affected twin (not recorded which). J is TRBJ2-7 and V is TRBV20-1; TCRdb outputs TRBD1, but without DNA this stays unchecked. The CDR3 spells CSASVPGHISYEQYF.